This TCR beta chain was retrieved from a study of T-cell memory formation after mild COVID-19. Study-wide background: The TCR clusters were mostly specific to one donor. The study's findings and limits: Clones that contracted from day 15 to 85 had balanced CD4/CD8; later expanders were CD4+ biased.

This clonotype has just a few counts. Antigen: not known. A 5'RACE reaction primed in the constant segment made cDNA libraries of TCR alpha and TCR beta, and these carried sample barcodes and UMIs. TCRdb reprocessed the 5' RACE reads via MiXCR and lists one record per CDR3 protein. There are about 170,000 distinct CDR3 sequences in the sample; 10% to 15% occur only once, and more than 3% lies in the top ten. Deletions cut 5 bases from V and 1 base from J, with 8 bases between. CDR3 size: 13 residues. From germline, CDR1 is MNHEY and CDR2 SVGAGI. The chain uses TRBV6-5 and TRBJ1-1; D gene ambiguous. This receptor was obtained from a man younger than 35 who had mild COVID-19 (a few samples of this study predate the infection). Cell type and time point are not known. The specimen was PBMCs or a T cell subset sorted from them (not recorded which). The CDR3 region is CASSDISNTEAFF. The CDR3 nucleotides are TGTGCCAGCAGTGACATATCGAACACTGAAGCTTTCTTT.